In its sample, the clone carrying this TCR beta chain was seen many times. Both TRBC1 and TRBC2 were covered by a beta constant-region primer of two equimolar oligonucleotides. MiXCR, run by TCRdb on the UMI-ligation and nested PCR reads, gives a single entry per CDR3 protein. The table lists approximately 27,000 distinct CDR3 sequences, about 10% of them singletons, with around a sixth in the top ten. The data were taken from a study of naive and memory T cell subsets. V lost 8 bases, J lost 8 bases, and 19 bases lay in between. The V gene's germline CDR1 is MDHEN and CDR2 SYDVKM. CDR3 length: 14 residues.

The origin of this receptor is a human donor in good health. The material sequenced was effector memory CD4+ T cells from blood. As for subset: effector memory, CD45RA- CD27-. The V and J genes are TRBV28 and TRBJ1-5, with D perhaps TRBD1 (5 bases). CDR3 loop: CASLPERGREPQHF. CDR3 DNA: TGTGCCAGCCTCCCCGAGAGGGGTCGTGAGCCCCAGCATTTT.